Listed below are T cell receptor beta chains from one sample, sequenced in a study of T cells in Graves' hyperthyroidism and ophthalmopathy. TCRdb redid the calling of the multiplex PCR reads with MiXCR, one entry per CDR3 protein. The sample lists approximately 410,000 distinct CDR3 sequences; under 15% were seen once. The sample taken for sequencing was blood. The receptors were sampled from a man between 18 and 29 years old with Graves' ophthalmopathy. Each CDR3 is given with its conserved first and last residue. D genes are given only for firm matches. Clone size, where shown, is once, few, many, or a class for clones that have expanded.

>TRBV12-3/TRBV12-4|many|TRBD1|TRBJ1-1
CASRFTGGESQAFF
TGTGCCAGCAGGTTTACAGGGGGCGAATCACAAGCTTTCTTT
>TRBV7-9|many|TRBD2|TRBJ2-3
CASSPATSGVTDTQYF
TGTGCCAGCAGCCCCGCCACTAGCGGGGTTACAGATACGCAGTATTTT
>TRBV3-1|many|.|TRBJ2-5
CASSLATFFETQYF
TGTGCCAGCAGCCTAGCTACTTTCTTCGAGACCCAGTACTTC
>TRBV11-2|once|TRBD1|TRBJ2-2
CASSGQGGSGELFF
TGTGCCAGCAGCGGACAGGGGGGGTCCGGGGAGCTGTTTTTT
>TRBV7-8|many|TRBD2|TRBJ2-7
CASSLVAGGNYEQYF
TGTGCCAGCAGCTTAGTGGCGGGGGGAAACTACGAGCAGTACTTC
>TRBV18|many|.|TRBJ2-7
CASSPRDGSYEQYF
TGTGCCAGCAGCCCCCGGGACGGTTCCTACGAGCAGTACTTC
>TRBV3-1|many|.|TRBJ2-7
CASSIDGLLDEQYF
TGTGCCAGCAGCATAGATGGACTATTAGACGAGCAGTACTTC
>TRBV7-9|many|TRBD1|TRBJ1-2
CASSDPGQGFRSSGYTF
TGTGCCAGCAGCGACCCGGGACAGGGGTTCAGATCGAGTGGCTACACCTTC
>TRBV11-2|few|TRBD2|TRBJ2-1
CASREGRGHEQFF
TGTGCCAGCCGGGAGGGGAGGGGCCATGAGCAGTTCTTC
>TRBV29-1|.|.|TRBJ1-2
CSVSPRTEQNYGYTF
TGCAGCGTTTCTCCGAGGACAGAACAAAACTATGGCTACACCTTC
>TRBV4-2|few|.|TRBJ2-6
CASSQAAGANVLTF
TGTGCCAGCAGCCAAGCTGCTGGGGCCAACGTCCTGACTTTC
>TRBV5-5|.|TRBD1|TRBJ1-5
CASSLQGDHQPQHF
TGTGCCAGCAGCTTACAGGGGGACCATCAGCCCCAGCATTTT
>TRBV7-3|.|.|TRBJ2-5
CASSLRRDETQYF
TGTGCCAGCAGCTTAAGGAGAGATGAGACCCAGTACTTC
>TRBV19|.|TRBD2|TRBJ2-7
CASSIAGGLNSYEQYF
TGTGCCAGTAGTATTGCCGGGGGGTTAAACTCCTACGAGCAGTACTTC
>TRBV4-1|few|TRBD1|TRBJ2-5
CAGSQQGAETQYF
TGCGCCGGCAGCCAACAGGGGGCTGAGACCCAGTACTTC
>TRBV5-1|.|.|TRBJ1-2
CASSSQGGYTF
TGCGCCAGCAGCTCCCAGGGTGGCTACACCTTC
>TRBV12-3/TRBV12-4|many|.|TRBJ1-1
CASSFHRPTEAFF
TGTGCCAGCAGTTTTCACAGACCCACTGAAGCTTTCTTT
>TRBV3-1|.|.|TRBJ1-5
CASRQDRQSLYPQHF
TGTGCCAGCAGACAAGACCGACAATCCTTATACCCCCAGCACTTT
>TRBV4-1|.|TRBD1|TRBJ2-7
CASSQVYPGQGFYEQYF
TGCGCCAGCAGCCAAGTTTACCCGGGACAGGGGTTCTACGAGCAGTACTTC